The clone carrying this T cell receptor (beta chain) occurred many times. Its antigen is undetermined. Germline V gene sequence: CDR1 SEHNR, CDR2 FQNEAQ (reference sequence). Deletions cut 5 bases from V and 2 bases from J, with 15 bases between. The CDR3 has 15 residues. The sample comes from a study of CD8+CD57+ T cells in acquired aplastic anemia. Study-wide context: DNA recovered from sorted CD4+ and CD8+ cells had a mean of about 3 ug. Study results and caveats: Patients did not significantly differ from controls in CD8+ Simpson's diversity.

Template material for TCR beta VDJ and CDR3 profiling consisted of genomic DNA. Using its own MiXCR run on the reads, TCRdb lists one record per CDR3 protein. The table shows about 180,000 distinct CDR3 sequences, with under 55% occurring only once. Selection for sequencing was limited to patients who had shown CD8+CD57+ cell expansion by flow cytometry. With no exception, the patients had severe acquired aplastic anemia. Patients had received no therapy at the time of blood sampling. Sequencing was performed on sorted CD4+, CD8+, or CD8+CD57+ T cells (not recorded which) from PBMCs. This chain joins TRBV7-9 and TRBJ1-2; D ambiguous. The clonotype was recovered from a human donor with aplastic anemia. Here the CDR3 DNA reads TGTGCCAGCAGCCCCTGGCCCGTCACCAACTATGGCTACACCTTC. This sequence encodes CASSPWPVTNYGYTF. Full variable domain (outside the CDR3, taken from reference TRBV7-9 and TRBJ1-2): DTGVSQNPRHKITKRGQNVTFRCDPISEHNRLYWYRQTLGQGPEFLTYFQNEAQLEKSRLLSDRFSAERPKGSFSTLEIQRTEQGDSAMYLCASSPWPVTNYGYTFGSGTRLTVV.